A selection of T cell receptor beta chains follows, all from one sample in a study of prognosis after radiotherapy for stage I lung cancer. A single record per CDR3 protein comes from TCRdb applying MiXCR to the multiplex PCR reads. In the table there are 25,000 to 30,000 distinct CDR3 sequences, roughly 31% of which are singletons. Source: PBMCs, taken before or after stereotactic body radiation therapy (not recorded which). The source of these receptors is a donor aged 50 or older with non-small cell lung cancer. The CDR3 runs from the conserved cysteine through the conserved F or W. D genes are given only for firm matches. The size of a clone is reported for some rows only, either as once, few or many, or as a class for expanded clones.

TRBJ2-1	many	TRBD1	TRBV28	CASSIIGTGYFNEQFF	TGTGCCAGCAGTATAATCGGGACAGGTTATTTCAATGAGCAGTTCTTC
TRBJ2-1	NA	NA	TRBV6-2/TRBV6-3	CASSESVPSYNEQFF	TGTGCCAGCAGTGAATCTGTACCCTCCTACAATGAGCAGTTCTTC
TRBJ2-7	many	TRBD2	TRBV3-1	CASSQSASGEQYF	TGTGCCAGCAGCCAATCGGCTAGCGGGGAGCAGTACTTC
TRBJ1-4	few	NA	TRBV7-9	CASSGVTIEKLFF	TGTGCCAGCAGCGGAGTGACGATTGAAAAACTGTTTTTT
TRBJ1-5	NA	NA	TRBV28	CASSDTLGSNQPQHF	TGCGCCAGCAGCGACACCCTAGGGTCCAATCAGCCCCAGCATTTT
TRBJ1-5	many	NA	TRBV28	CASSLSTALNQPQHF	TGTGCCAGCAGTTTAAGCACAGCCCTAAATCAGCCCCAGCATTTT
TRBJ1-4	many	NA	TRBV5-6	CASSLLGEKLFF	TGTGCCAGCAGCTTACTGGGTGAAAAACTGTTTTTT
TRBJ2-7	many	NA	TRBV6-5	CASSYSGEQYF	TGTGCCAGCAGTTACTCGGGGGAGCAGTACTTC
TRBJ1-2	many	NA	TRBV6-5	CASSYSETGYGYTF	TGTGCCAGCAGTTACTCCGAGACAGGCTATGGCTACACCTTC
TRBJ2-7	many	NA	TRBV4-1	CASSQETQGPYEQYF	TGCGCCAGCAGCCAAGAAACGCAGGGTCCCTACGAGCAGTACTTC
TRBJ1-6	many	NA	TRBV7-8	CASSSLRVTEHLSSPLHF	TGTGCCAGCAGCTCGCTGAGGGTAACCGAACATTTGAGTTCACCCCTCCACTTT
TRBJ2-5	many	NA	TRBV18	CASSKTAPMRQETQYF	TGTGCCAGCTCAAAAACAGCCCCTATGAGGCAAGAGACCCAGTACTTC
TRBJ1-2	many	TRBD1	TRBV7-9	CASSFSTGHYGYTF	TGTGCCAGCAGCTTTTCGACAGGGCACTATGGCTACACCTTC
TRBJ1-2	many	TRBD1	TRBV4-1	CASSQDTGTGGAGGYTF	TGCGCCAGCAGCCAAGATACCGGGACAGGGGGCGCGGGTGGCTACACCTTC
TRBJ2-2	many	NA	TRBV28	CASSATEYTGELFF	TGTGCCAGCAGTGCGACAGAATACACCGGGGAGCTGTTTTTT
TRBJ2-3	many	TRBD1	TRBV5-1	CASSLGTGQGRSDTQYF	TGCGCCAGCAGCTTGGGGACGGGACAGGGGCGTTCAGATACGCAGTATTTT
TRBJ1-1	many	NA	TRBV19	CASMPWGFRDGQNTEAFF	TGTGCCAGTATGCCCTGGGGGTTCAGGGACGGTCAGAACACTGAAGCTTTCTTT
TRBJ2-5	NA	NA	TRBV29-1	CSVNRVGETQYF	TGCAGCGTTAACAGGGTAGGGGAGACCCAGTACTTC
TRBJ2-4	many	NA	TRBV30	CAFRRMNIQYF	TGTGCCTTCCGGCGGATGAACATTCAGTACTTC
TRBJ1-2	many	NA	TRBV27	CASSTPGFGYTF	TGTGCCAGCAGCACCCCGGGCTTTGGCTACACCTTC
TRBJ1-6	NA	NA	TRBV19	CASRTMDTSESPLHF	TGTGCCAGTAGGACGATGGACACCTCGGAATCACCCCTCCACTTT
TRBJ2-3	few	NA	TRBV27	CASSTRETDTQYF	TGTGCCAGCAGCACCAGGGAAACAGATACGCAGTATTTT
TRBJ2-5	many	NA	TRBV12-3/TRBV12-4	CASSLISETQYF	TGTGCCAGCAGTTTAATTTCGGAGACCCAGTACTTC
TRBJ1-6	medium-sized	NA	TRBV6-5	CASSYGTLRNSPLHF	TGTGCCAGCAGTTACGGGACCCTCCGAAATTCACCCCTCCACTTT
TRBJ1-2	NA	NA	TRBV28	CASIGRSRFDGYTF	TGTGCCAGCATCGGACGGTCCCGGTTCGATGGCTACACCTTT
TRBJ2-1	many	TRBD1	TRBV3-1	CARSRDRGPPLDEQFF	TGTGCCAGATCCCGGGACAGGGGCCCCCCGCTAGATGAGCAGTTCTTC
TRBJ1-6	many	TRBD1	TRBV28	CASSPGDRVRSPLHF	TGTGCCAGCAGTCCGGGGGACAGGGTTCGGTCACCCCTCCACTTT
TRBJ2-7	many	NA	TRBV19	CASSIVGTGEQYF	TGTGCCAGTAGTATAGTGGGGACCGGCGAGCAGTACTTC
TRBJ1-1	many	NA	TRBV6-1	CASSLGPMNTEAFF	TGTGCCAGCAGCCTGGGACCGATGAACACTGAAGCTTTCTTT
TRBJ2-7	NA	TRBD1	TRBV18	CASSPLSSEGAPVEQYF	TGTGCCAGCTCACCACTCTCTTCAGAGGGGGCGCCGGTCGAGCAGTACTTC
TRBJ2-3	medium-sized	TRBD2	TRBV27	CASSLHSGVVTDTQYF	TGTGCCAGCAGTTTACATAGCGGGGTTGTCACAGATACGCAGTATTTT
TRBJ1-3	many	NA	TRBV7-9	CASSFGGDGGGNTIYF	TGTGCCAGCAGCTTTGGTGGTGACGGGGGTGGAAACACCATATATTTT
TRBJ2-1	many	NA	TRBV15	CATSTGGGTPKNEQFF	TGTGCCACCAGCACGGGTGGGGGGACACCCAAAAATGAGCAGTTCTTC
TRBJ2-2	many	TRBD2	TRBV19	CASTTGGNTGELFF	TGTGCCAGTACAACGGGGGGAAACACCGGGGAGCTGTTTTTT
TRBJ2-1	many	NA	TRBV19	CASSIKRLRRGNEQFF	TGTGCCAGTAGTATAAAGAGGCTGAGACGAGGCAATGAGCAGTTCTTC
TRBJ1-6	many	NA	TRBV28	CASITHGDGKGSPLHF	TGTGCCAGCATCACACACGGGGACGGGAAAGGTTCACCCCTCCACTTT
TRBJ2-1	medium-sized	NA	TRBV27	CASSSSNSGYNEQFF	TGTGCCAGCAGTTCCTCCAATAGCGGCTACAATGAGCAGTTCTTC
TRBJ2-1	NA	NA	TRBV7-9	CANSLAPGPDRVEQFF	TGTGCCAACAGCTTAGCCCCGGGTCCGGACCGGGTTGAGCAGTTCTTC
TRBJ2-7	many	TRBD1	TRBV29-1	CSVYATGSSYEQYF	TGCAGCGTTTACGCGACAGGGAGCTCCTACGAGCAGTACTTC
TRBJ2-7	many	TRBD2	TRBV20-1	CSAAKLAGANEQYF	TGCAGTGCCGCCAAACTAGCGGGAGCTAATGAGCAGTACTTC
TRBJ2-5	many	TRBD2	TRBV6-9	CASSYQSGGETQYF	TGTGCCAGCAGTTACCAGAGCGGGGGAGAGACCCAGTACTTC
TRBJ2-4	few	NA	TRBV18	CASSPPSGNIQYF	TGTGCCAGCTCACCACCCAGTGGGAACATTCAGTACTTC
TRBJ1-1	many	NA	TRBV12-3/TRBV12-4	CASSSDGWNTEAFF	TGTGCCAGCAGTTCTGACGGCTGGAACACTGAAGCTTTCTTT
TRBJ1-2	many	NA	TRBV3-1	CASSQEHRVYGYTF	TGTGCCAGCAGCCAAGAGCACAGGGTCTATGGCTACACCTTC
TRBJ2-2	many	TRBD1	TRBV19	CASRDRDRGSAGELFF	TGTGCCAGTAGAGACCGGGACAGGGGGTCGGCCGGGGAGCTGTTTTTT
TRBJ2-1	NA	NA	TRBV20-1	CSAREDNEQFF	TGCAGTGCTAGAGAGGACAATGAGCAGTTCTTC
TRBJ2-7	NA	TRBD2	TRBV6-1	CATQLADGYEQHF	TGTGCCACCCAACTAGCGGATGGCTACGAGCAGCACTTC
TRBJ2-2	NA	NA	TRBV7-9	CASSLHGSANTGELFF	TGTGCCAGCAGCTTACATGGTTCGGCGAACACCGGGGAGCTGTTTTTT
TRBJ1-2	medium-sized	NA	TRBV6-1	CASSIGSYGYTF	TGTGCCAGCTCCATAGGATCCTATGGCTACACCTTC
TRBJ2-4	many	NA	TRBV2	CASSDWGRSVNIQYF	TGTGCCAGCAGTGACTGGGGGCGTTCCGTAAACATTCAGTACTTC
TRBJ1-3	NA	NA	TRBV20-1	CSARDLGGSSGNTIYF	TGCAGTGCTAGAGATCTTGGAGGGAGCTCTGGAAACACCATATATTTT
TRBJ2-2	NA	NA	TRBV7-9	CASSLVGRAGELFF	TGTGCCAGCAGCTTAGTTGGGAGAGCCGGGGAGCTGTTTTTT
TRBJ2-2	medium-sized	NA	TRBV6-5	CASSYGGGELFF	TGTGCCAGCAGTTACGGGGGCGGGGAGCTGTTTTTT
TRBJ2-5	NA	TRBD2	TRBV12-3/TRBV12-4	CASGTGTSGRKETEYF	TGTGCCAGCGGTACCGGGACTAGCGGGAGGAAGGAGACCGAGTACTTC
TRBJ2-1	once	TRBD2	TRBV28	CASRPSESQAGGPITYNEQFF	TGTGCCAGCAGACCATCTGAATCGCAAGCGGGAGGGCCGATAACCTACAATGAGCAGTTCTTC
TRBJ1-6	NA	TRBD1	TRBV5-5	CSSSPGQGGRTLHF	TGTTCCAGCAGCCCCGGGCAGGGGGGTCGGACCCTCCACTTT
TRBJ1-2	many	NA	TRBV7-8	CASSYSAVGFYGYTF	TGTGCCAGCAGCTATTCGGCAGTAGGGTTCTATGGCTACACCTTC
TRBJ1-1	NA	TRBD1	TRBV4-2	CASSQDRGTGARAFF	TGTGCCAGCAGCCAAGATCGGGGGACAGGGGCGCGTGCTTTCTTT
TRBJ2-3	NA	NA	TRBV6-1	CASSPIGATDTQYF	TGTGCCAGCAGCCCAATAGGGGCCACAGATACGCAGTATTTT
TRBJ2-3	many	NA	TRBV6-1	CASSVDRPVSTDTQYF	TGTGCCAGCAGTGTGGACAGACCAGTTAGCACAGATACGCAGTATTTT